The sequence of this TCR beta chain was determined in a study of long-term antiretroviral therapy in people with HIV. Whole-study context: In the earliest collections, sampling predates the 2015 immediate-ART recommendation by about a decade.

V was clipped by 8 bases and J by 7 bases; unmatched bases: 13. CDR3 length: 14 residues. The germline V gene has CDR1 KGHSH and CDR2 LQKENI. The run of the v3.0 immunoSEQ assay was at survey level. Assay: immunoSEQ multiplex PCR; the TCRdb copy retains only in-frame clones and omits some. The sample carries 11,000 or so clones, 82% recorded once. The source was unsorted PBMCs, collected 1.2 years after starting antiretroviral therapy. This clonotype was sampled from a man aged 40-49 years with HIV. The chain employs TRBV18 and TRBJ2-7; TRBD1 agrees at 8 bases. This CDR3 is CASKSGGALGEQYF. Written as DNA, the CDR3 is TGTGCCAGCAAATCAGGGGGCGCTTTGGGGGAGCAGTACTTC.